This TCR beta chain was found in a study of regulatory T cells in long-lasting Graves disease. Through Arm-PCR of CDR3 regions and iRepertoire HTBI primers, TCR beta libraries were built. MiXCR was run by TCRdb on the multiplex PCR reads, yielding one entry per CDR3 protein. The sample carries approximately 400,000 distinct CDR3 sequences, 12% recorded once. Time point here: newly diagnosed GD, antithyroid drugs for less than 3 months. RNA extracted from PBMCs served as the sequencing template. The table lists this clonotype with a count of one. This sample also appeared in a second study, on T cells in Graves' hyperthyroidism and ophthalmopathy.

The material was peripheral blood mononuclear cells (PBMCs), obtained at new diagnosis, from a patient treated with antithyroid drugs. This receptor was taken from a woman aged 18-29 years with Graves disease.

The CDR3 spells CATSDASGNRIFDNEQFF. CDR3 nucleotides: TGTGCCACCAGTGACGCTAGCGGGAATCGGATCTTTGACAATGAGCAGTTCTTC. The V and J genes are TRBV24-1 and TRBJ2-1, with TRBD2 matching 9 bases. Losses at the gene ends were 4 bases for V and 5 bases for J; bases not matched to a gene: 14. CDR1 KGHDR and CDR2 SFDVKD come from the germline V gene. CDR3 size: 18 residues.